The text below deals with one TCR beta chain. This sample is part of a study of blood T cell repertoires in COVID-19. Study-wide background: Collection of acute and convalescent COVID-19 samples took place in the United States, Italy and Spain.

Assay used: immunoSEQ multiplex PCR; TCRdb lists only in-frame clones, some missing. The top ten hold 7.5% to 9% of the sample, which has over 400,000 clones, 85% to 90% seen once. The sequencing input was peripheral blood. The receptor's source is a woman between 45 and 60 years old with COVID-19, enrolled during active disease.

In nucleotides, the CDR3 is TGTGCCAGCACGGACAGGGGCCGGACTCCGCTGGGGGACACCATATATTTT. Translated: CASTDRGRTPLGDTIYF. The V and J genes are TRBV5-4 and TRBJ1-3, with TRBD1 matching over 9 bases. Germline V gene data show CDR1 as SGHNT and CDR2 as YYREEE (reference sequence). V lost 6 bases to trimming and J lost 8 bases; unmatched junction nucleotides: 18. The CDR3 has 17 residues.